This T cell receptor (beta chain) came from a study of regulatory T cells in long-lasting Graves disease. Both iRepertoire HTBI primers and Arm-PCR of CDR3 regions were used to build the TCR beta libraries. TCRdb re-analysed the multiplex PCR reads in MiXCR, keeping a single row per CDR3 protein. The table includes around 250,000 distinct CDR3 sequences, about a sixth detected once. In regard to this clonotype: Its specificity is unknown.

Time point described: newly diagnosed GD, antithyroid drugs for less than 3 months. PBMCs were the source of the RNA used for TCR sequencing. This CDR3 is 13 amino acids long. V was clipped by 8 bases and J by 5 bases, with 15 bases between them. Study-wide findings and caveats: New patients shared fewer public clonotypes (around 980) than persistent patients did (roughly 2,500).

This TCR was recovered from a female donor with Graves disease. The chain has TRBV12-3 or TRBV12-4 and TRBJ2-5; TRBD1 might be the D (6 bases). The sample in question was peripheral blood mononuclear cells (PBMCs), obtained at new diagnosis, from a patient treated with antithyroid drugs. Here the CDR3 reads CASGAGEQETQYF. CDR3 DNA: TGTGCCAGCGGGGCAGGGGAGCAGGAGACCCAGTACTTC.